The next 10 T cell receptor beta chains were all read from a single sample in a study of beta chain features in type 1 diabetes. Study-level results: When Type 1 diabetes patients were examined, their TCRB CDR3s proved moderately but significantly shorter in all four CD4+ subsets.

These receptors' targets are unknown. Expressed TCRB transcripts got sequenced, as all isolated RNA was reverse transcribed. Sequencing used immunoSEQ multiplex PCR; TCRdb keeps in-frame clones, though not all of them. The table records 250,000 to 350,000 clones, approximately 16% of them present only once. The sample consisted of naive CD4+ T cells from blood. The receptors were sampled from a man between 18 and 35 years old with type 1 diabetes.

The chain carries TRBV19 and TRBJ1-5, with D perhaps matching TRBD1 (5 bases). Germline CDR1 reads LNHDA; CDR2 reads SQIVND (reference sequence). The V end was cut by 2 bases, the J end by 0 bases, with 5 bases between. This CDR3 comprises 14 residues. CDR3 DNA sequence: TGTGCCAGTAGTATACAGGGTAGCAATCAGCCCCAGCATTTT. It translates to CASSIQGSNQPQHF.

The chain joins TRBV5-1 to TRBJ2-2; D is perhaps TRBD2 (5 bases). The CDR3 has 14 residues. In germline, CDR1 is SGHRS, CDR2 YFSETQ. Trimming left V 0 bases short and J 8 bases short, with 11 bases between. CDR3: CASSLEGRGGELFF. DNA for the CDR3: TGCGCCAGCAGCTTGGAGGGTCGGGGAGGGGAGCTGTTTTTT.

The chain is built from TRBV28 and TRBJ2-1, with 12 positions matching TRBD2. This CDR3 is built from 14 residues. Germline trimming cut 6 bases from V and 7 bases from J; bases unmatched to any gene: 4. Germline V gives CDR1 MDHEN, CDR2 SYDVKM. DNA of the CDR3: TGTGCCAGCAGGACTAGCGGGAGACGGAATGAGCAGTTCTTC. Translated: CASRTSGRRNEQFF. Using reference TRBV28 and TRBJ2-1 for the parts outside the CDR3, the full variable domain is DVKVTQSSRYLVKRTGEKVFLECVQDMDHENMFWYRQDPGLGLRLIYFSYDVKMKEKGDIPEGYSVSREKKERFSLILESASTNQTSMYLCASRTSGRRNEQFFGPGTRLTVL.

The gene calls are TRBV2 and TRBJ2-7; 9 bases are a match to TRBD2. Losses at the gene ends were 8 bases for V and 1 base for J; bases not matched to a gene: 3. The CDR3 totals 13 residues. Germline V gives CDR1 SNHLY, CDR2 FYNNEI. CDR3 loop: CASQAGGSYEQYF. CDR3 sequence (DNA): TGTGCCAGCCAAGCGGGAGGTTCCTACGAGCAGTACTTC.

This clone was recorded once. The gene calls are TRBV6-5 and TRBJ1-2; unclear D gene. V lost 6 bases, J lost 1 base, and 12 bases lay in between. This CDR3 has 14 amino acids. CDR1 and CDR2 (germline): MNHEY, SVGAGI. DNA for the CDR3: TGTGCCAGCAGGCCCAGACACCTTAACTATGGCTACACCTTC. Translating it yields CASRPRHLNYGYTF.

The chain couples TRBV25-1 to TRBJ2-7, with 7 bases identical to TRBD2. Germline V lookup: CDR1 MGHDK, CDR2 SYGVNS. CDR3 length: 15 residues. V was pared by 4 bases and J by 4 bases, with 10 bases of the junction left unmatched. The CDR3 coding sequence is TGTGCCAGCAGTGCCGATGCGGGAGCAGGGTACGAGCAGTACTTC. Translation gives CASSADAGAGYEQYF.

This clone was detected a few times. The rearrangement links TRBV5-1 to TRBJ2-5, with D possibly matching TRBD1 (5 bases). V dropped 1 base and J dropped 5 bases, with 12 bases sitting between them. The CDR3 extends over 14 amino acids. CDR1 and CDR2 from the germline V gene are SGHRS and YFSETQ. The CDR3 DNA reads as TGCGCCAGCAGCTTGACCAGGGCGGAGGAGACCCAGTACTTC. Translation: CASSLTRAEETQYF.

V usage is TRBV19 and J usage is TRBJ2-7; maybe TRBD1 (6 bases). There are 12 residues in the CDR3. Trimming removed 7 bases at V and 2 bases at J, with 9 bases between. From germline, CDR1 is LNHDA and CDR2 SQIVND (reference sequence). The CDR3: CASTGTTYEQYF. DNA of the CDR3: TGTGCCAGTACCGGGACAACCTACGAGCAGTACTTC. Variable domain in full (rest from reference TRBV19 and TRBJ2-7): DGGITQSPKYLFRKEGQNVTLSCEQNLNHDAMYWYRQDPGQGLRLIYYSQIVNDFQKGDIAEGYSVSREKKESFPLTVTSAQKNPTAFYLCASTGTTYEQYFGPGTRLTVT.

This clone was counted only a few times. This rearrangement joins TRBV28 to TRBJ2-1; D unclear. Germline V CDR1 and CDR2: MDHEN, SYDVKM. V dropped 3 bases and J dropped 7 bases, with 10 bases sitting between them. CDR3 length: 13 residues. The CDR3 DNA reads TGTGCCAGCAGTTTGCTAGTGAGGAATGAGCAGTTCTTC. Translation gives CASSLLVRNEQFF.

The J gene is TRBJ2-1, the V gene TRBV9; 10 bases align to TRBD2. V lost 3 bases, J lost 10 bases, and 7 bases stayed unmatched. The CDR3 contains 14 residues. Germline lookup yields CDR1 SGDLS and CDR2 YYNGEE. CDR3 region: CASSASGGHTEQFF. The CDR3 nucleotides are TGTGCCAGCAGCGCTAGCGGGGGCCACACGGAGCAGTTCTTC. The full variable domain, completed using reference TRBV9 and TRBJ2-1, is DSGVTQTPKHLITATGQRVTLRCSPRSGDLSVYWYQQSLDQGLQFLIQYYNGEERAKGNILERFSAQQFPDLHSELNLSSLELGDSALYFCASSASGGHTEQFFGPGTRLTVL.